The sequence of this T cell receptor beta chain was determined in a study of cytomegalovirus exposure and HLA in healthy donors listed by TCRdb under 2017. For the wider study: An earlier analysis of some 600 of the donors reported under 300 Gb of sequence data and 117 million unique TCR beta sequences obtained from some 170 million T cells. About 280 gigabases of sequencing data and approximately 91 million unique TCR sequences made up an early release that covered roughly 670 HLA-typed donors. The genetic ancestry cluster associated with self-reported Caucasian donors included 65% to 90% of the roughly 390 genotyped donors. The study aimed to test whether signatures of past pathogen exposure could be identified by cataloging public T cell receptors. The T cell repertoires of under 700 subjects were profiled by immunosequencing and related to cytomegalovirus serostatus. Along with the approximately 650-subject first cohort, a separate validation cohort of over 90 different subjects was used. To predict cytomegalovirus infection status, the study brought together high-throughput TCR immunosequencing, statistical association of individual TCRs with disease status, and machine learning. In a later analysis, previously published TCR beta repertoires from several hundred donors were re-analyzed and high-resolution HLA genotyping was added so that TCR occurrence patterns could be studied. Rather than using new phenotypic data, the later analysis identified candidate immune exposures from TCR beta sequences and from how often those sequences occurred across donors. An earlier analysis of approximately 500 of the donors applied high-throughput TCR beta sequencing to assess whether each TCR beta V gene segment acted as functional or pseudogenic. Donor age, sex, ethnicity and CMV serostatus were compiled alongside the repertoire data. Genome-wide SNP genotypes for about 65% of the 666 donors were used in a later genetic analysis, which treated that subset as a discovery cohort. All discovery cohort repertoires had been generated using a single sequencing platform. Class I and class II HLA loci were covered by the typing at four-digit resolution. Typing coverage differed by locus: A, B, C, DRB1 and DQB1 were typed in about 629-630 donors, DQA1 in about 500, DPA1 in around 610, and DPB1 in roughly 450. Because of strong linkage in the cohort, roughly five DR-DQ haplotypes were treated as single units for association and clustering. On average, around 200,000 unique TCR beta nucleotide sequences were sequenced per donor among 398 genotyped donors of the cohort, with 15% to 20% of those sequences being non-productive. Results and caveats for the whole study, not just this receptor: The classifier was reported to diagnose cytomegalovirus status with high specificity and sensitivity in both the original cohort and the validation cohort. The sequencing pipeline was judged likely to have produced a cluster of highly shared sequence variants as a technical artifact. The 87-base-pair reads could not distinguish some IMGT-functional V segments, including TRBV6-2 and TRBV6-3, so those segments were excluded. Because HLA typing was unavailable for some donors at each locus, only the typed subset was used in association tests. The cohort was sequenced for TCR beta chains only, and without alpha or paired-chain data the features that could be detected were limited. Correlated functional status among segregating V segments might reflect linkage disequilibrium, but an unknown experimental factor could not be ruled out. The earlier analysis of approximately 590 of the donors excluded over 15 rarely observed V segments, including chromosome 9 orphons, because counts were too low. In vitro tests confirmed that a few of the cytomegalovirus-associated TCR beta chains recognize cytomegalovirus antigens. A later analysis found that most CMV-associated TCR beta chains appeared HLA-restricted, with HLA associations seemingly driven largely by CMV exposure. A later genetic analysis associated a missense DCLRE1C variant with V-gene and J-gene trimming of TCR beta chains, and an independent cohort replicated the association. Most TCR sequences were observed very rarely across donors, whereas some public TCRs were present in many individuals. In an earlier analysis of roughly 560 of the donors, most TCR beta V segments were observed in productive rearrangements about 87% or about 30% of the time, broadly matching IMGT annotations. A later genetic analysis reported fewer N-insertions in productive TCRs among donors in an Asian-associated ancestry cluster than the roughly 670-donor mean. Roughly uniform sequencing depth across donors was assumed in presence/absence analyses, although this assumption may not hold. A later analysis reported that several top co-occurrence clusters appeared linked to parvovirus B19, influenza, CMV and Epstein-Barr virus. Strong co-occurrence of HLA alleles, especially DR and DQ, made assigning TCR associations to individual alleles difficult. In the study, approximately 160 TCR beta chains were listed as associated with cytomegalovirus. A further reported finding was that TCR beta sequences accurately predicted the HLA-A and HLA-B alleles for most subjects in the first cohort. The authors suggested that the approach could potentially be extended to other disease states and immunological phenotypes. CMV serostatus was the only immune exposure information available for the cohort. Compared with equally common non-associated chains, HLA-associated TCR beta chains in a later analysis were more clonally expanded and had lower generation probabilities. A later analysis associated 16,951 TCR beta sequences with specific HLA alleles at a false discovery rate of 0.05. A later analysis found that TCR association rates varied across HLA loci, with DRB1 alleles showing the most associated TCRs and HLA-C alleles the fewest.

The cohort comprised around 690 healthy bone marrow donors. All cohort members were sampled while nominally healthy, although unrecorded immune exposures were likely present. The donor tested CMV seronegative and was one of the 352 seronegative cohort members. A peripheral blood sample was collected from each donor, and TCR beta sequencing was performed on peripheral blood mononuclear cells. Genomic DNA extraction from the blood cell samples was performed with the Qiagen DNeasy Blood Extraction Kit. V drops 4 bases and J drops 3 bases, leaving 26 bases in between. CDR1 and CDR2, looked up from the germline V gene, are MNHNS and SASEGT. The cysteine opens and the phenylalanine closes a CDR3 of 19 amino acids. Just CDR3 DNA is preserved here, 57 bases in frame from base 1. Receptor libraries were prepared by the immunoSEQ multiplex PCR assay. For the multiplex PCR, a mixture combining 60 forward primers for TCR Vbeta segments and 13 reverse primers for TCR Jbeta segments was used. The CDR3 region of rearranged TCR beta genes was amplified from genomic DNA with a multiplex PCR assay. The Illumina HiSeq System was used to sequence the amplified TCR beta libraries as 87-base-pair reads. The source study handled its data this way. Across the 500 to 750 repertoires, a later analysis counted approximately 83 million unique TCR beta chains, around 10 million of which were shared by at least two donors. A nearest-neighbor algorithm error-corrected the raw reads and collapsed the reads into unique sequences, merging closely related sequences to remove PCR and sequencing errors. To assign V, D and J gene segments, CDR3 sequences were aligned to IMGT reference sequences. Each retained sequence needed at least a six-nucleotide match to both a V gene segment and a J gene segment. A rearrangement counted as productive if the CDR3 had no stop codons and remained in frame with V and J, and every other rearrangement counted as non-productive. Following IMGT convention, CDR3 was defined as the stretch from the second conserved V-encoded cysteine to the conserved J-encoded phenylalanine. The earlier analysis of about 500 of the donors excluded sequences that lacked an unambiguous match to a single V gene segment. In an earlier analysis of 587 of the donors, a V segment was called functional when productive rearrangements were above 56.7%, and segregating when the standard deviation between donors exceeded 5%. A statistical classification framework was built for diagnosing cytomegalovirus status from the catalog of TCR beta chain sequences. V and J gene assignment, in a later analysis, came from comparing TCR nucleotide sequences with IMGT/GENE-DB human TR gene sequences. The TCRdist pipeline was used in a later analysis to assign CDR3 sequences and most-parsimonious VDJ recombination scenarios. In a later analysis, each TCR beta chain was defined by its CDR3 amino acid sequence together with its V-gene family, and reads lacking a unique V-gene family were excluded. A later analysis removed over 500 highly shared, low-generation-probability nucleotide sequences to deal with suspected cross-contamination and a sequencing artifact. A later analysis calculated a clonal expansion index for each public chain from normalized within-repertoire ranks of inferred template counts. A later analysis computed generation probabilities with a VDJ recombination model fitted to out-of-frame rearrangements, and checked the results against IGoR. Hypergeometric tests were used in a later analysis to score TCR-TCR, TCR-HLA and TCR-CMV co-occurrence, with a repertoire-size bias correction applied to the TCR pairs. A later analysis estimated false discovery rates by permuting HLA or CMV assignments 20 times. A later analysis grouped co-occurring TCRs with DBSCAN, adding TCRdist sequence similarity when clustering within HLA-allele-positive subsets. Repertoires with fewer than 30,000 or more than 120,000 public chains were left out of co-occurrence clustering, as were about 5 repertoires with anomalous nucleotide sharing. What TCRdb holds here is the immuneACCESS table cut down to in-frame rearrangements. Part of the clones is not present; checked against another copy, under half of the missing clones reflect an unresolved V gene, and the others are unexplained. Clonal size and the V and J genes are those of that table, whereas D and trimming came from the DNA. In all, the sample holds about 130,000 clones, and around 73% of those were seen once. The ten most abundant clones make up over 1.2% of the sample.

Notes on this clone: The antigen it binds to is not known. Per-base qualities were not stored, and no clone one base away is much larger.

Sequencing was carried out using PBMCs. This receptor was obtained from a female donor in good health and CMV-seronegative. The V and J segments used are TRBV6-1 and TRBJ2-3; matching of 6 bases hints at TRBD1 as the D gene. The sequenced DNA: TGTGCCAGCAGTGGAAGAGAGATCCCCCCGACAGGACTTACAGATACGCAGTATTTT. Its translation is CASSGREIPPTGLTDTQYF.